This TCR beta chain was identified during a study of blood T cell repertoires in COVID-19. Study-wide context: The United States, Italy and Spain provided the acute and convalescent COVID-19 samples.

Clones were sequenced by immunoSEQ multiplex PCR, and TCRdb holds only the in-frame ones, with some missing. Found here are more than 65,000 clones, over 65% of them singletons; the top ten hold approximately 40%. V lost 5 bases to trimming and J lost 8 bases; unmatched junction nucleotides: 11. The CDR3 extends over 15 amino acids. The germline V gene encodes CDR1 LNHDA and CDR2 SQIVND (reference sequence). V usage is TRBV19 and J usage is TRBJ1-4, with 7 bases lining up with TRBD1. This receptor was taken from a woman in her 70s with acute or convalescent COVID-19. The source material was peripheral blood. CDR3 in DNA: TGTGCCAGTAGTGCAGACAGGGTTAATGAAGAAAAACTGTTTTTT. Encoded protein: CASSADRVNEEKLFF.